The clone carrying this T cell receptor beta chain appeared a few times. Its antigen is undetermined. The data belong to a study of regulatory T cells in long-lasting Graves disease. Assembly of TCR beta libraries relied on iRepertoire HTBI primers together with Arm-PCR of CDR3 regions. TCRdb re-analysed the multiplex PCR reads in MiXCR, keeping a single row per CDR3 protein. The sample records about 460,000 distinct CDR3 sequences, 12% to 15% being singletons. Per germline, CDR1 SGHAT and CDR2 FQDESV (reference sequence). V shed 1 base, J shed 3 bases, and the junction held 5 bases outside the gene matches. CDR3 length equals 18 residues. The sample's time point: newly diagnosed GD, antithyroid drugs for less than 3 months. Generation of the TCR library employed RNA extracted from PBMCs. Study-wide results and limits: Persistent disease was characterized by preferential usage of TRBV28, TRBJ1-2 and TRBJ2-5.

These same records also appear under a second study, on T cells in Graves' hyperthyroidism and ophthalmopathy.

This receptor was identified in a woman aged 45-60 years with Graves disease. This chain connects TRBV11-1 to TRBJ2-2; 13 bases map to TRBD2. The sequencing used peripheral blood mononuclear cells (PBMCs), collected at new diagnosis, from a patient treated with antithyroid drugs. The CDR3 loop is CASSLDTSGRAHTGELFF. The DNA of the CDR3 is TGTGCCAGCAGCTTAGACACTAGCGGGAGGGCCCACACCGGGGAGCTGTTTTTT.